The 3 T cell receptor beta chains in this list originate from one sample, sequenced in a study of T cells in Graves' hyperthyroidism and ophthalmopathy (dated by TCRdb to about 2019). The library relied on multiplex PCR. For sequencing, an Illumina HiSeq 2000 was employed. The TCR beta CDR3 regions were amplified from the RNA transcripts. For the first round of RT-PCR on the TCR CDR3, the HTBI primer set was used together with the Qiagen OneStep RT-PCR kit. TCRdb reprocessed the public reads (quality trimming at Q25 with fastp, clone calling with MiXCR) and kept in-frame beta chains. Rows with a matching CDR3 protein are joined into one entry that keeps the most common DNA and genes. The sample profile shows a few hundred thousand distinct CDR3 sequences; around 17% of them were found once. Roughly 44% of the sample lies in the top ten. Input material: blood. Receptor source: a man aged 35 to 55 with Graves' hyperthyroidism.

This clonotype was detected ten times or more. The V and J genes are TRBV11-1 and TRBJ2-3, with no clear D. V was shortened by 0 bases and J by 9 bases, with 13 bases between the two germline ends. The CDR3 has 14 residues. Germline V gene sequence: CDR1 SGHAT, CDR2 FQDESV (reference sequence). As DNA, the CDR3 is TGTGCCAGCAGCTTAGCATTAGAAGCCGGCACGCAGTATTTT. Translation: CASSLALEAGTQYF.

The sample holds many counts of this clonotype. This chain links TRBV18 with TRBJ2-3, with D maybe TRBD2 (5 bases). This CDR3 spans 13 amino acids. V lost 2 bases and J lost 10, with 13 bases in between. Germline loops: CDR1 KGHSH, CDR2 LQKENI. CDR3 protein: CASSPEERLAQYF. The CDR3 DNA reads TGTGCCAGCTCACCAGAAGAGCGGCTGGCGCAGTATTTT.

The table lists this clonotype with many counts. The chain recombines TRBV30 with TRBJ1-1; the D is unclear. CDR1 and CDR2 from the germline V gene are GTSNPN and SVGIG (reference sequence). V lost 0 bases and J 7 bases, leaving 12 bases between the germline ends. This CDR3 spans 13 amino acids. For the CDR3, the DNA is TGTGCCTGGAGTGTACAGAGTTCCGATGAAGCTTTCTTT. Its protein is CAWSVQSSDEAFF. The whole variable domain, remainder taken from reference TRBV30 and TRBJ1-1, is SQTIHQWPATLVQPVGSPLSLECTVEGTSNPNLYWYRQAAGRGLQLLFYSVGIGQISSEVPQNLSASRPQDRQFILSSKKLLLSDSGFYLCAWSVQSSDEAFFGQGTRLTVV.